Included here is one T cell receptor (beta chain) sequence, with context. This sample was included in a study of blood T cell repertoires in COVID-19. The overall study: The study drew acute and convalescent COVID-19 samples from the United States, Italy and Spain. Nucleic acid was either cDNA or gDNA, and it came from T cells, B-cell-depleted T cells, or PBMCs.

In the original workflow: Counts of nucleated cells, estimated from reference gene primer amplification, were obtained. Sequenced by immunoSEQ multiplex PCR; TCRdb stores in-frame clones only, minus some. That table gives V, J and clone size, and the DNA gave D and trimming. The sample records some 110,000 clones, about 74% being singletons. The germline V gene has CDR1 SGHDT and CDR2 YYEEEE. With V trimmed by 4 bases and J by 6 bases, 7 bases remained unmatched. This CDR3 region has 15 residues. The sample consisted of peripheral blood. The sequence was obtained from a man in his sixties or seventies with acute or convalescent COVID-19. The gene calls are TRBV5-6 and TRBJ2-2; 9 positions match TRBD1. The CDR3 region has the DNA TGTGCCAGCAGCCCGGGGACAGGGCTGGCCGGGGAGCTGTTTTTT. Amino acid sequence: CASSPGTGLAGELFF. Complete variable domain (other parts from reference TRBV5-6 and TRBJ2-2): DAGVTQSPTHLIKTRGQQVTLRCSPKSGHDTVSWYQQALGQGPQFIFQYYEEEERQRGNFPDRFSGHQFPNYSSELNVNALLLGDSALYLCASSPGTGLAGELFFGEGSRLTVL.